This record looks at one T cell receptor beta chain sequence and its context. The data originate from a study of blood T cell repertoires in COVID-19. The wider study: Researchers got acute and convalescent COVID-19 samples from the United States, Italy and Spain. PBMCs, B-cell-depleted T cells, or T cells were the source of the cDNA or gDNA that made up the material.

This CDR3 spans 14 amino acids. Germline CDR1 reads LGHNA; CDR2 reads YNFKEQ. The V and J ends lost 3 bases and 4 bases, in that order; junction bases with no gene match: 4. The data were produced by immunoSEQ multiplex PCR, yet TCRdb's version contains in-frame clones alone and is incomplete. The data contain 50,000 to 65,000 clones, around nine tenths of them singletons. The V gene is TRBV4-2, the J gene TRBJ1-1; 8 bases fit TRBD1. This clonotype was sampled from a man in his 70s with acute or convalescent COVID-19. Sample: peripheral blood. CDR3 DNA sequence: TGTGCCAGCAGCCATGCCAGGGGGCGCACTGAAGCTTTCTTT. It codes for CASSHARGRTEAFF.